Presented here are 29 T cell receptor beta chains from one specimen sequenced in a study of cytomegalovirus exposure and HLA in healthy donors. The PCR made use of 60 Vbeta and 13 Jbeta primers. The table came from immunoSEQ multiplex PCR; TCRdb's copy has only in-frame clones and leaves some out. The table shows around 150,000 clones, with roughly 85% occurring only once. Sequenced: PBMCs. These receptor sequences come from a middle-aged man in good health and CMV-seropositive.

This chain's CDR3 is CASSQDLAGGSYNEQFF. Written as DNA, the CDR3 is TGCGCCAGCAGCCAGGATCTAGCGGGAGGGTCCTACAATGAGCAGTTCTTC. The chain uses TRBV4-1 and TRBJ2-1; 12 bases agree with TRBD2. The length of the CDR3 is 17 residues. Germline assignment: CDR1 MGHRA and CDR2 YSYEKL. With 3 bases clipped from V and 1 base from J, the junction kept 4 bases outside the gene matches.

On this clone itself: At the DNA level, this CDR3 is encoded by other sequences in the same sample as well. This sequence joins TRBV29-1 and TRBJ1-2; a weak D match, TRBD1 (6 bases). The CDR3 extends over 12 amino acids. Germline loops: CDR1 SQVTM, CDR2 ANQGSEA. V lost 3 bases and J 4 bases, leaving 9 bases between the germline ends. CDR3 nucleotides: TGCAGCGTTGACAGGGGAGTCTATGGCTACACCTTC. Translation gives CSVDRGVYGYTF. Using reference TRBV29-1 and TRBJ1-2 for the parts outside the CDR3, the full variable domain is SAVISQKPSRDICQRGTSLTIQCQVDSQVTMMFWYRQQPGQSLTLIATANQGSEATYESGFVIDKFPISRPNLTFSTLTVSNMSPEDSSIYLCSVDRGVYGYTFGSGTRLTVV.

This clone turned up a few times. In nucleotides, the CDR3 is TGTGCCTGCTCGGAGTCCTACGAGCAGTACTTC. Translation: CACSESYEQYF. The chain carries TRBV6-5 and TRBJ2-7; no definite D call. The CDR3 length is 11 residues. Germline CDR1 MNHEY, CDR2 SVGAGI. V shed 11 bases and J shed 1 base, with 9 bases lying between them.

The V gene is TRBV6-5, the J gene TRBJ1-2; possibly TRBD1 for D (5 bases). V lost 6 bases and J lost 8, with 13 bases in between. The germline gives CDR1 MNHEY, CDR2 SVGAGI. CDR3 length: 12 amino acids. The CDR3 sequence: CASSDSRLGYTF. The CDR3 DNA reads TGTGCCAGCAGCGACAGTAGGCTGGGCTACACCTTC.

The rearrangement joins TRBV27 to TRBJ2-2; 8 nucleotides agree with TRBD2. The CDR3 has 15 amino acids. Germline V gives CDR1 MNHEY, CDR2 SMNVEV (reference sequence). V was pared by 5 bases and J by 4 bases, with 6 bases of the junction left unmatched. The CDR3, as DNA: TGTGCCAGCAGTCTTAGCGGGACCTTCACCGGGGAGCTGTTTTTT. The encoded protein is CASSLSGTFTGELFF.

This chain links TRBV2 with TRBJ1-5; the D gene is possibly TRBD1 (6 bases). Germline assignment: CDR1 SNHLY and CDR2 FYNNEI. Between the trimmed V and J ends, which lost 5 bases and 5 bases, there was a span of 13 bases. The CDR3 contains 14 residues. For the CDR3, the DNA is TGTGCCAGCAGTTTCACAGGGAGGGATCAGCCCCAGCATTTT. Protein: CASSFTGRDQPQHF. Full variable domain (rest looked up from reference TRBV2 and TRBJ1-5): EPEVTQTPSHQVTQMGQEVILRCVPISNHLYFYWYRQILGQKVEFLVSFYNNEISEKSEIFDDQFSVERPDGSNFTLKIRSTKLEDSAMYFCASSFTGRDQPQHFGDGTRLSIL.

V gene TRBV27 combines with J gene TRBJ2-1; perhaps TRBD1 as D (6 bases). CDR1 and CDR2 from the germline V gene are MNHEY and SMNVEV (reference sequence). V was shortened by 2 bases and J by 5 bases, with 10 bases between the two germline ends. This CDR3 is 14 amino acids long. This CDR3 reads CASSLVQGDNEQFF. The CDR3 nucleotides are TGTGCCAGCAGTTTAGTACAGGGTGACAATGAGCAGTTCTTC.

The V and J genes are TRBV6-1 and TRBJ2-3; 7 positions agree with TRBD2. The CDR3 is made up of 13 amino acids. V lost 7 bases and J lost 9; bases outside the gene matches: 10. Per germline, CDR1 MNHNS and CDR2 SASEGT. CDR3 residues: CASIQREYATQYF. In DNA, the CDR3 is TGTGCCAGCATCCAGCGGGAATACGCAACGCAGTATTTT.

As DNA, the CDR3 is TGTGCCAGCAGTGAGGCAGGGGCTCAGCCCCAGCATTTT. Translated, it gives CASSEAGAQPQHF. The chain combines TRBV6-4 with TRBJ1-5; a possible D gene is TRBD1 (6 bases). The germline CDR1 and CDR2 sequences are MRHNA and SNTAGT. Trimming removed 3 bases at V and 6 bases at J, with 9 bases between. The CDR3 has 13 amino acids.

This clone appeared a single time. This chain joins TRBV19 and TRBJ2-2, with 8 nucleotides matching TRBD1. The germline CDR1 and CDR2 sequences are LNHDA and SQIVND (reference sequence). Trimming cost V 4 bases and J 1 base; bases outside gene matches: 2. This CDR3 spans 15 amino acids. In nucleotides, the CDR3 is TGTGCCAGTAGTACCGGACAGGGGAACACCGGGGAGCTGTTTTTT. This gives the protein CASSTGQGNTGELFF. Drawing the rest from reference TRBV19 and TRBJ2-2, the complete variable domain is DGGITQSPKYLFRKEGQNVTLSCEQNLNHDAMYWYRQDPGQGLRLIYYSQIVNDFQKGDIAEGYSVSREKKESFPLTVTSAQKNPTAFYLCASSTGQGNTGELFFGEGSRLTVL.

CDR3 bases: TGTGCCAGCAGTTCCCGGGACAGGACTAACTATGGCTACACCTTC. Protein sequence: CASSSRDRTNYGYTF. The rearrangement links TRBV6-5 to TRBJ1-2; 8 nucleotides align to TRBD1. This CDR3 is 15 amino acids long. V was pared by 4 bases and J by 0 bases, with 4 bases of the junction left unmatched. Germline V gene data show CDR1 as MNHEY and CDR2 as SVGAGI.

This clone appeared once. The chain uses TRBV30 and TRBJ1-2; tentatively, D is TRBD1 (5 bases). Between the trimmed V and J ends, which lost 1 base and 7 bases, there was a span of 7 bases. The CDR3 extends over 11 amino acids. Per the germline V gene, CDR1 is GTSNPN and CDR2 is SVGIG (reference sequence). In DNA, the CDR3 is TGTGCCTGGAGTGGGGGACTTGGCTACACCTTC. Translating it yields CAWSGGLGYTF.

V is TRBV30 and J is TRBJ1-1; D perhaps matches TRBD1 (6 bases). Germline V CDR1 and CDR2: GTSNPN, SVGIG (reference sequence). V was shortened by 5 bases and J by 1 base, with 11 bases between the two germline ends. The CDR3 has 13 amino acids. The CDR3 reads CAWALTGNTEAFF. In DNA form, the CDR3 reads TGTGCCTGGGCCTTGACAGGGAACACTGAAGCTTTCTTT.

The chain links TRBV19 to TRBJ2-1, with 11 bases matching TRBD2. V shed 6 bases, J shed 9 bases, and the junction held 13 bases outside the gene matches. The CDR3 contains 16 residues. Germline V CDR1 and CDR2: LNHDA, SQIVND (reference sequence). The CDR3 DNA is TGTGCCAGTAGGGCTTATAGCGGGAGGGCCACGGGTGAGCAGTTCTTC. Translated, it gives CASRAYSGRATGEQFF.

The table lists this clone with a few counts. The chain joins TRBV6-7 to TRBJ1-1; D ambiguous. TRBV6-7 is classed as an ORF, of uncertain function. The length of the CDR3 is 16 residues. The V and J ends lost 2 bases and 2 bases respectively, with 15 bases between them. In DNA form, the CDR3 reads TGTGCCAGCAGTTACGCACAGAAGTACCCAAACACTGAAGCTTTCTTT. Its translation: CASSYAQKYPNTEAFF.

This rearrangement joins TRBV27 to TRBJ2-1; 12 bases align to TRBD2. The CDR3 spans 14 residues. Germline V gene lookup returns CDR1 MNHEY and CDR2 SMNVEV (reference sequence). Germline trimming cut 6 bases from V and 9 bases from J; bases unmatched to any gene: 6. CDR3 sequence (DNA): TGTGCCAGCAGGCGGACTAGCGGGGATTCTGAGCAGTTCTTC. Translated, it gives CASRRTSGDSEQFF.

The chain recombines TRBV4-2 with TRBJ2-3; 16 positions match TRBD2. This CDR3 contains 19 residues. CDR1 is LGHNA and CDR2 is YNFKEQ in the germline V gene. Germline trimming cut 0 bases from V and 6 bases from J; bases unmatched to any gene: 9. CDR3 region: CASSQDSFKGLAGGDTQYF. Here the CDR3 DNA reads TGTGCCAGCAGCCAAGACTCCTTCAAGGGACTAGCGGGAGGGGATACGCAGTATTTT.

V gene TRBV27 combines with J gene TRBJ1-4; D gene unclear. Trimming pared 5 bases from V and 8 bases from J, leaving 15 bases between. The CDR3 totals 14 residues. The germline gives CDR1 MNHEY, CDR2 SMNVEV (reference sequence). This CDR3 reads CASSHTAAEEKLFF. The CDR3 bases are TGTGCCAGCAGTCACACAGCGGCGGAAGAAAAACTGTTTTTT. The full variable domain, rest sourced from reference TRBV27 and TRBJ1-4, is EAQVTQNPRYLITVTGKKLTVTCSQNMNHEYMSWYRQDPGLGLRQIYYSMNVEVTDKGDVPEGYKVSRKEKRNFPLILESPSPNQTSLYFCASSHTAAEEKLFFGSGTQLSVL.

The rearrangement uses TRBV6-5 and TRBJ1-2; 9 bases line up with TRBD1. Germline V gene lookup returns CDR1 MNHEY and CDR2 SVGAGI. The CDR3 contains 15 residues. The V and J ends lost 5 bases and 4 bases, in that order; junction bases with no gene match: 8. The CDR3 nucleotides are TGTGCCAGCAGTAACCGGGACAGGGAAGGCTATGGCTACACCTTC. It codes for CASSNRDREGYGYTF.

V gene TRBV5-4 combines with J gene TRBJ2-3; no definite D call. The CDR3 loop spans 14 amino acids. CDR1 and CDR2 (germline): SGHNT, YYREEE (reference sequence). V was shortened by 4 bases and J by 0 bases, with 9 bases between the two germline ends. The CDR3 region has the DNA TGTGCCAGCAGCCCCGACTGGAGCACAGATACGCAGTATTTT. This translates into CASSPDWSTDTQYF. Complete variable domain (other parts from reference TRBV5-4 and TRBJ2-3): ETGVTQSPTHLIKTRGQQVTLRCSSQSGHNTVSWYQQALGQGPQFIFQYYREEENGRGNFPPRFSGLQFPNYSSELNVNALELDDSALYLCASSPDWSTDTQYFGPGTRLTVL.

This sequence joins TRBV6-5 and TRBJ2-3; D not resolved. The CDR3 sequence is 12 residues long. Germline V lookup: CDR1 MNHEY, CDR2 SVGAGI. V was pared by 6 bases and J by 0 bases, with 4 bases between. Here the CDR3 reads CASSRSTDTQYF. The CDR3 nucleotides read TGTGCCAGCAGCCGTAGCACAGATACGCAGTATTTT.

The chain combines TRBV10-2 with TRBJ1-5; D might be TRBD1 (6 bases). The CDR3 is 13 residues long. Germline values: CDR1 WSHSY, CDR2 SAAADI. V lost 7 bases and J lost 6, with 13 bases in between. In nucleotides, the CDR3 is TGCGCCAGCACCCACAGGGCCGGTCAGCCCCAGCATTTT. It codes for CASTHRAGQPQHF.

The chain carries TRBV13 and TRBJ2-7; possible D gene TRBD2, 7 bases. The V end lost 5 bases, the J end lost 6 bases, and 20 bases lay between the germline ends. CDR1 and CDR2 from the germline V gene are PRHDT and FYEKMQ (reference sequence). The CDR3 loop spans 15 amino acids. The CDR3 reads CASSPGGRVGAEQYF. The CDR3 DNA is TGTGCCAGCAGCCCGGGGGGCAGGGTGGGGGCCGAGCAGTACTTC.

This clone was detected a few times. The chain links TRBV4-2 to TRBJ2-7; 11 bases align to TRBD2. The CDR3 sequence is 15 residues long. Germline assignment: CDR1 LGHNA and CDR2 YNFKEQ. The V and J ends lost 3 bases and 0 bases, in that order; junction bases with no gene match: 1. The CDR3 reads CASSQGLAASYEQYF. CDR3 nucleotides: TGTGCCAGCAGCCAGGGACTAGCGGCCTCCTACGAGCAGTACTTC.

The gene calls are TRBV11-2 and TRBJ2-7, with a weak D call TRBD2 (5 bases). The ends were cut back, 4 bases at V and 0 bases at J, with 16 bases in the middle. The CDR3 contains 16 residues. Germline CDR1 SGHAT, CDR2 FQNNGV. In DNA form, the CDR3 reads TGTGCCAGCAGCTCCCTCAGGACTTCAAGCTCCTACGAGCAGTACTTC. It codes for CASSSLRTSSSYEQYF.

The chain couples TRBV19 to TRBJ1-5; D gene unclear. The germline V and J ends were trimmed by 6 bases and 3 bases, with 18 bases remaining between them. This CDR3 has 16 residues. Germline-derived CDR1 and CDR2 are LNHDA and SQIVND (reference sequence). In DNA, the CDR3 is TGTGCCAGTAGGAATTGGGAGGACGGGTCCAATCAGCCCCAGCATTTT. The encoded protein is CASRNWEDGSNQPQHF.

This clone has only a few counts. This likely stems from a read error, as it lies one base from a far larger clone. Other DNA sequences in the same sample also yield this CDR3. V and J are TRBV5-1 and TRBJ2-7, with D tentatively TRBD2 (5 bases). Germline V gives CDR1 SGHRS, CDR2 YFSETQ. V lost 0 bases and J 6 bases, leaving 7 bases between the germline ends. The CDR3 spans 12 residues. CDR3 DNA sequence: TGCGCCAGCAGCTTGGCCAGCGGCGAGCAGTACTTC. Translated, it gives CASSLASGEQYF. The full variable domain, in which reference TRBV5-1 and TRBJ2-7 provide the parts outside the CDR3, is KAGVTQTPRYLIKTRGQQVTLSCSPISGHRSVSWYQQTPGQGLQFLFEYFSETQRNKGNFPGRFSGRQFSNSRSEMNVSTLELGDSALYLCASSLASGEQYFGPGTRLTVT.

This chain links TRBV2 with TRBJ2-2; D not certain. This CDR3 has 12 amino acids. Trimming cost V 2 bases and J 7 bases, with 5 bases left between them. From germline, CDR1 is SNHLY and CDR2 FYNNEI. The CDR3 region has the DNA TGTGCCAGCAGTGAAATTAACGGGGAGCTGTTTTTT. Protein product: CASSEINGELFF.

The chain combines TRBV7-9 with TRBJ2-7, with 10 bases aligning to TRBD2. The length of the CDR3 is 17 residues. V was pared by 4 bases and J by 1 base, with 10 bases of the junction left unmatched. The germline gives CDR1 SEHNR, CDR2 FQNEAQ (reference sequence). This chain's CDR3 is CASSSASIAGGSYEQYF. CDR3 DNA sequence: TGTGCCAGCAGCTCCGCCTCGATAGCGGGAGGATCCTACGAGCAGTACTTC. Together with reference TRBV7-9 and TRBJ2-7, the CDR3 gives the full variable domain: DTGVSQNPRHKITKRGQNVTFRCDPISEHNRLYWYRQTLGQGPEFLTYFQNEAQLEKSRLLSDRFSAERPKGSFSTLEIQRTEQGDSAMYLCASSSASIAGGSYEQYFGPGTRLTVT.